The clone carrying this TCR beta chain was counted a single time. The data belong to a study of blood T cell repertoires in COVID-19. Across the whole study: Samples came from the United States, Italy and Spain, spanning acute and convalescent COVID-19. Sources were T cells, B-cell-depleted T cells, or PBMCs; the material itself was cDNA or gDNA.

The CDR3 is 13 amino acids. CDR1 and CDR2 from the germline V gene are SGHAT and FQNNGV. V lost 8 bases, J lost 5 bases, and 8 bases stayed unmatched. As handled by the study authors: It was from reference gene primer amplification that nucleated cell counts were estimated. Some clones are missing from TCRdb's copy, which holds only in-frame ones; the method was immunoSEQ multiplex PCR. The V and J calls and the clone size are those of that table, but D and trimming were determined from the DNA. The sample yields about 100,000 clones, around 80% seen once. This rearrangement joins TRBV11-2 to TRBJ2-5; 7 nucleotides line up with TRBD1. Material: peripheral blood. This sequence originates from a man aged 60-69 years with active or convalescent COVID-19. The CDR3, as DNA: TGTGCCAGCGGGTCGACAGGGCCGGAGACCCAGTACTTC. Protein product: CASGSTGPETQYF.